This T cell receptor (beta chain) appears in the sequencing data of a study of cytomegalovirus exposure and HLA in healthy donors. PCR involved 60 Vbeta and 13 Jbeta primers. Libraries were prepared by immunoSEQ multiplex PCR; TCRdb keeps only in-frame clonotypes and omits some of them. This sample has about 160,000 clones; roughly four fifths occur once, and the top ten carry approximately 3.1%. The CDR3 has 13 residues. The germline V and J ends were trimmed by 1 base and 8 bases, with 9 bases remaining between them. Germline V CDR1 and CDR2: SEHNR, FQNEAQ (reference sequence). Sequencing was carried out using PBMCs. The V call is TRBV7-9, the J call TRBJ1-5; no clear D. This receptor was identified in a woman between 50 and 59 years old in good health and CMV-seropositive. The CDR3 is CASSLDAGEPQHF. The DNA for the CDR3 is TGTGCCAGCAGCTTAGATGCCGGGGAGCCCCAGCATTTT.